A selection of T cell receptor beta chains follows, all from one sample in a study of identical twins. TCRdb analysed the 5' RACE reads with MiXCR anew, one entry per CDR3 protein. The top ten clones hold 0.25% to 0.3% of a sample with some 1,700,000 distinct CDR3 sequences, about 31% of them seen once. The sequencing input was cord blood. These receptors came from a newborn girl in good health. Both conserved end residues are part of each CDR3. The order of the fields is CDR3 DNA, CDR3 protein, V gene, D gene, CDR3 length, clone size, J gene. The D gene is left open where the match is weak. Clone size is stated in some rows and not others, as once, few, many or a class when expanded.

TGTGCCAGCAGCTATAGGGGAGGTAGTAGGAACACTGAAGCTTTCTTT | CASSYRGGSRNTEAFF | TRBV6-1 | NA | 16 | NA | TRBJ1-1
TGTTCCAGCAGTTTATTAGCGGGGGGCTATGAGCAGTACTTC | CSSSLLAGGYEQYF | TRBV7-2 | TRBD2 | 14 | few | TRBJ2-5
TGTGCCAGCAGTCTCGAATCCGGGACAGGGTTTCGGGAGACCCAGTACTTC | CASSLESGTGFRETQYF | TRBV28 | TRBD1 | 17 | NA | TRBJ2-5
TGTGCCAGCACTCCGCGACAGGGGCCCTACGAGCAGTACTTC | CASTPRQGPYEQYF | TRBV13 | TRBD1 | 14 | NA | TRBJ2-7
TGCAGTGCTAGTGGGGGGAGCTCCTACAATGAGCAGTACTTC | CSASGGSSYNEQYF | TRBV20-1 | NA | 14 | NA | TRBJ2-7
TGCAGTGCTAGAGACTATCAGGGCGGGGATACGCAGTATTTT | CSARDYQGGDTQYF | TRBV20-1 | NA | 14 | few | TRBJ2-3
TGCGCCAGCAGCTTGGTTATAGGGAACTATGGCTACACCTTC | CASSLVIGNYGYTF | TRBV5-1 | NA | 14 | NA | TRBJ1-2
TGTGCCAGCAGCAAGGGACAGGCCCAAAATGAGCAGTTCTTC | CASSKGQAQNEQFF | TRBV4-2 | TRBD1 | 14 | NA | TRBJ2-1
TGTGCCAGCAGTGAAGTGTCTAACTATGGCTACACCTTC | CASSEVSNYGYTF | TRBV6-1 | NA | 13 | few | TRBJ1-2
TGTGCCAGCAGTGACCGGACAGGTGCAACTAATGAAAAACTGTTTTTT | CASSDRTGATNEKLFF | TRBV2 | TRBD1 | 16 | few | TRBJ1-4
TGCAGTGCTTGGACAGGGCGGAGAACAGATACGCAGTATTTT | CSAWTGRRTDTQYF | TRBV20-1 | TRBD1 | 14 | NA | TRBJ2-3
TGCAGTGGTTCGCTAGCGGGAGGGCCCCGCACAGATACGCAGTATTTT | CSGSLAGGPRTDTQYF | TRBV20-1 | TRBD2 | 16 | NA | TRBJ2-3
TGCAGTGCTAGTGGGGGTAGCAATCAGCCCCAGCATTTT | CSASGGSNQPQHF | TRBV20-1 | NA | 13 | many | TRBJ1-5
TGTGCCAGCGTTTTCACAGGGGGAGCCTTCTATGGCTACACCTTC | CASVFTGGAFYGYTF | TRBV7-2 | TRBD1 | 15 | NA | TRBJ1-2
TGCAGTGCTAGAGCTCCGGGACCAAATAGCAATCAGCCCCAGCATTTT | CSARAPGPNSNQPQHF | TRBV20-1 | NA | 16 | NA | TRBJ1-5
TGCAGTGCTGACCAGCGGGAGGTCACAGATACGCAGTATTTT | CSADQREVTDTQYF | TRBV20-1 | TRBD2 | 14 | few | TRBJ2-3
TGTGCCAGCAGCAGCCCGTTTCATGGCGGCTCCTACGAGCAGTACTTC | CASSSPFHGGSYEQYF | TRBV7-2 | NA | 16 | few | TRBJ2-7
TGTGCCACCAGCAGAGTCTCGGTAGCGGGAGGTAACAATGAGCAGTACTTC | CATSRVSVAGGNNEQYF | TRBV15 | TRBD2 | 17 | NA | TRBJ2-7
TGTGCCAGCAGCCTCCTCGGGGGGCGCTTGGGGCAGCCCCAGCATTTT | CASSLLGGRLGQPQHF | TRBV5-6 | NA | 16 | few | TRBJ1-5
TGTGCCAGCAGTTTAGGGGGACAGGGCTGGAGTCAGCCCCAGCATTTT | CASSLGGQGWSQPQHF | TRBV12-3/TRBV12-4 | TRBD1 | 16 | NA | TRBJ1-5
TGCGCCAGCAGCCGACTGAAGGACAGGGGGGACACTGAAGCTTTCTTT | CASSRLKDRGDTEAFF | TRBV5-1 | TRBD1 | 16 | NA | TRBJ1-1
TGTGCCACCAGTGATTTCCCTAGCGGAGCCTACAATGAGCAGTTCTTC | CATSDFPSGAYNEQFF | TRBV24-1 | TRBD2 | 16 | NA | TRBJ2-1
TGTGCCAGCAGCGTTTCTCGCGGGGGGGGAGAGACCCAGTACTTC | CASSVSRGGGETQYF | TRBV9 | TRBD2 | 15 | few | TRBJ2-5
TGTGCCATCAGTGAGCCTAGCGGGAGGGCGGATACGCAGTATTTT | CAISEPSGRADTQYF | TRBV10-3 | TRBD2 | 15 | NA | TRBJ2-3
TGCAGTGCTAGAGTGGGAGGGAGGTATGACTACACCTTC | CSARVGGRYDYTF | TRBV20-1 | NA | 13 | NA | TRBJ1-2
TGCAGTGCTAGATTGGGACTAGCGGGGGGAGAGCAGTACTTC | CSARLGLAGGEQYF | TRBV20-1 | TRBD2 | 14 | few | TRBJ2-5
TGTGCCAGCAGTAAGGGACGACGGACTGAAGCTTTCTTT | CASSKGRRTEAFF | TRBV12-3/TRBV12-4 | NA | 13 | NA | TRBJ1-1
TGTGCCAGCAGTCGGACAGGGGGACTGTTTTTT | CASSRTGGLFF | TRBV2 | TRBD1 | 11 | many | TRBJ1-4
TGTGCCAGCAGTTGCCGGACTCCAACCTACAATGAGCAGTTCTTC | CASSCRTPTYNEQFF | TRBV6-2/TRBV6-3 | NA | 15 | NA | TRBJ2-1
TGCAGCGTTGAAAGTCAGTACAAAAACATTCAGTACTTC | CSVESQYKNIQYF | TRBV29-1 | NA | 13 | few | TRBJ2-4
TGCAGTGCTCACAGGGGCGATCAGCCCCAGCATTTT | CSAHRGDQPQHF | TRBV20-1 | TRBD1 | 12 | few | TRBJ1-5
TGTGCCAGCAATACCGGGACAGGGGGGGGCTATGGCTACACCTTC | CASNTGTGGGYGYTF | TRBV12-3/TRBV12-4 | TRBD1 | 15 | few | TRBJ1-2
TGTGCCAGCAGTTTATCGCTAGCGGGAGGGCTAGCCAAAAACATTCAGTACTTC | CASSLSLAGGLAKNIQYF | TRBV27 | TRBD2 | 18 | few | TRBJ2-4
TGTGCCAGCAGCGCCCTGGCGGGAGGGCCTAATACGCAGTATTTT | CASSALAGGPNTQYF | TRBV9 | TRBD2 | 15 | NA | TRBJ2-3
TGTGCCAGCAGCCAAGAAAAATCGGGGCCCACAGATACGCAGTATTTT | CASSQEKSGPTDTQYF | TRBV4-2 | NA | 16 | NA | TRBJ2-3
TGTGCCAGCAACAAAGGCGGCGCCGGAGCCAATGAGCAGTTCTTC | CASNKGGAGANEQFF | TRBV28 | NA | 15 | NA | TRBJ2-1
TGCAGTGCTGCCCGACTAGCGGGGGGCTACGAGCAGTACTTC | CSAARLAGGYEQYF | TRBV20-1 | TRBD2 | 14 | few | TRBJ2-7
TGTGCCGGCACCTCAGCACACCACAGCCTACCCGACAGCGGCTACACAGATACGCAGTATTTT | CAGTSAHHSLPDSGYTDTQYF | TRBV19 | NA | 21 | few | TRBJ2-3
TGTGCCAGCAGCTTACGCGGGTGGCTAACAGATACGCAGTATTTT | CASSLRGWLTDTQYF | TRBV7-2 | NA | 15 | NA | TRBJ2-3
TGTGCCAGCAGTTTAGGGACAGGGGCATTCTATGGCTACACCTTC | CASSLGTGAFYGYTF | TRBV28 | TRBD1 | 15 | NA | TRBJ1-2
TGTGCCAGCAGCCTACTAGCGGGGGGGGCCAAAAACATTCAGTACTTC | CASSLLAGGAKNIQYF | TRBV3-1 | TRBD2 | 16 | many | TRBJ2-4
TGTACCAGCAACGCCGGGACTACTTTCGGCGAGCAGTACTTC | CTSNAGTTFGEQYF | TRBV7-9 | TRBD2 | 14 | NA | TRBJ2-7
TGTGCCAGCGGTTTATGGGACAACACTGAAGCTTTCTTT | CASGLWDNTEAFF | TRBV28 | NA | 13 | NA | TRBJ1-1
TGTGCCAGCGGATACAGGGGCCTTAATTCACCCCTCCACTTT | CASGYRGLNSPLHF | TRBV6-6 | TRBD1 | 14 | few | TRBJ1-6
TGTGCCAGCAGCCCAGGGGGTGGCTTCACAGATACGCAGTATTTT | CASSPGGGFTDTQYF | TRBV11-2 | TRBD1 | 15 | NA | TRBJ2-3
TGCAGCGTTGAAAATAGGGTAGCAGAGACCCAGTACTTC | CSVENRVAETQYF | TRBV29-1 | NA | 13 | many | TRBJ2-5
TGTGCCAGCAGCCTCCTAGCGGGAGGGTATGGCAATGAGCAGTACTTC | CASSLLAGGYGNEQYF | TRBV11-1 | TRBD2 | 16 | few | TRBJ2-5
TGCAGTGCTACCACTCAGGGAAACTATGGCTACACCTTC | CSATTQGNYGYTF | TRBV20-1 | NA | 13 | NA | TRBJ1-2
TGTGCCAGCAGCGTGGGACTACCTAACACCGGGGAGCTGTTTTTT | CASSVGLPNTGELFF | TRBV7-8 | TRBD2 | 15 | NA | TRBJ2-2
TGCAGCGTTGAGGGCCAGGGAGGCTACACGCAGTATTTT | CSVEGQGGYTQYF | TRBV29-1 | NA | 13 | NA | TRBJ2-3
TGTGCCAGCGCCCCAGCAGGAGAGACCCAGTACTTC | CASAPAGETQYF | TRBV6-5 | NA | 12 | few | TRBJ2-5
TGTGCCAGCAGCCCTTGGACAGGGGATGAAAAACTGTTTTTT | CASSPWTGDEKLFF | TRBV7-2 | TRBD1 | 14 | few | TRBJ1-4
TGTGCCAGCAGCCAAGCCCTAGCGGGGGGGCAGAATGAGCAGTTCTTC | CASSQALAGGQNEQFF | TRBV3-1 | TRBD2 | 16 | few | TRBJ2-1
TGTGCCAGCAGTTTCGGGGGGGGCGATGAAGAGACCCAGTACTTC | CASSFGGGDEETQYF | TRBV12-3/TRBV12-4 | TRBD2 | 15 | NA | TRBJ2-5
TGTGCCAGCTATAACGGGGTCAATCAGCCCCAGCATTTT | CASYNGVNQPQHF | TRBV6-1 | NA | 13 | NA | TRBJ1-5
TGTGCCAGCAGCCCTCGCGGACAGGAACGGTATGGCTACACCTTC | CASSPRGQERYGYTF | TRBV3-1 | TRBD1 | 15 | few | TRBJ1-2